The 2 T cell receptor beta chains reported below all come from one sample, sequenced in a study of metastatic and nonmetastatic thyroid tumors. TCRdb re-called clones from the PCR reads using MiXCR. This sample has roughly 20,000 clones, with 10% to 12% found just once. Patients had received no treatment of any kind before thyroid surgery. The sample was blood. These receptors came from a female donor with papillary thyroid cancer or a benign thyroid nodule (not recorded which). Some clones in this sample may be carry-over from other donors' samples.

This clone was recorded many times. V and J are TRBV10-2 and TRBJ2-7; TRBD2 aligns across 12 bases. With V trimmed by 8 bases and J by 4 bases, 9 bases remained unmatched. This CDR3 comprises 15 residues. Germline-derived CDR1 and CDR2 are WSHSY and SAAADI. The CDR3 DNA reads TGCGCCAGCCTTCTAGCGGGAGGGCCTCGGTACGAGCAGTACTTC. Encoded protein: CASLLAGGPRYEQYF.

A few counts support this clone. The rearrangement joins TRBV29-1 to TRBJ1-2; TRBD1 matches at 7 bases. V lost 0 bases and J lost 1; bases outside the gene matches: 2. CDR1 and CDR2 from the germline V gene are SQVTM and ANQGSEA. The CDR3 spans 14 residues. The CDR3 coding sequence is TGCAGCGTTGAAGATCCAGGGGGTAACTATGGCTACACCTTC. Residues: CSVEDPGGNYGYTF.